One sample yielded the 27 T cell receptor beta chains listed below, sequenced in a study of PD-1 blockade in classical Hodgkin lymphoma. Only in-frame clones appear in the TCRdb table, and some are missing; sequencing was by immunoSEQ multiplex PCR. The sample gives roughly 7,000 clones, under 80% of which show up once; roughly 8.1% is in the top ten. As for time point: newly diagnosed, previously untreated cHL patient sample. The sequencing sample was made of peripheral blood mononuclear cells (PBMCs). These receptors were collected from a human donor with classical Hodgkin lymphoma.

The chain links TRBV5-1 to TRBJ2-3; 8 bases are a match to TRBD2. J was trimmed by 6 bases and V by 7 bases; bases with no gene match: 7. Germline V gives CDR1 SGHRS, CDR2 YFSETQ. This CDR3 has 13 residues. CDR3 sequence: CASAPGGSDTQYF. In nucleotides, the CDR3 is TGCGCCAGCGCCCCGGGAGGGTCGGATACGCAGTATTTT. Variable domain in full (rest from reference TRBV5-1 and TRBJ2-3): KAGVTQTPRYLIKTRGQQVTLSCSPISGHRSVSWYQQTPGQGLQFLFEYFSETQRNKGNFPGRFSGRQFSNSRSEMNVSTLELGDSALYLCASAPGGSDTQYFGPGTRLTVL.

Worth noting for this clone: The junction departs from germline at one end; a sequencing error may be responsible. This chain joins TRBV5-4 and TRBJ2-3, with 9 bases fitting TRBD1. The CDR3 covers 15 residues. CDR1 and CDR2 from the germline V gene are SGHNT and YYREEE (reference sequence). CDR3 DNA sequence: TGTGCCGGCAGCTCGGGACAGGGATACACAGATACGCAGTATTTT. Translated, it gives CAGSSGQGYTDTQYF.

The chain uses TRBV23-1 and TRBJ2-1, with D uncertain. TRBV23-1 is recorded as an ORF, its role being uncertain. V was cut by 0 bases and J by 4 bases, with 10 bases left in between. This CDR3 contains 15 residues. CDR3 bases: TGCGCCAGCAGTCAATCTCGGCTGGCTTACAATGAGCAGTTCTTC. This translates into CASSQSRLAYNEQFF.

This chain connects TRBV30 to TRBJ2-4; 7 positions agree with TRBD1. Germline CDR1 GTSNPN, CDR2 SVGIG (reference sequence). Trimming took 3 bases from V and 0 from J; bases not matched to a gene: 8. This CDR3 contains 16 residues. CDR3 protein: CAWRSQGEPAKNIQYF. CDR3 DNA sequence: TGTGCCTGGAGGTCCCAGGGGGAACCAGCCAAAAACATTCAGTACTTC.

V is TRBV6-1 and J is TRBJ2-5; TRBD2 might be the D (6 bases). Trimming took off 3 bases at V and 5 bases at J, with 13 bases between the two ends. The CDR3 is 14 amino acids. The germline V gene has CDR1 MNHNS and CDR2 SASEGT. The CDR3 DNA is TGTGCCAGCAGTGATCCCTTTGGAGGGGAGACCCAGTACTTC. Translated: CASSDPFGGETQYF.

The V gene is TRBV10-3, the J gene TRBJ2-7; 11 nucleotides match TRBD2. Germline-derived CDR1 and CDR2 are ENHRY and SYGVKD. The CDR3 has 16 amino acids. The trim removed 2 bases at V and 4 bases at J, leaving 7 bases unmatched. The DNA for the CDR3 is TGTGCCATCAGTGAGCTCGTAGCGGGAGGGCCGTACGAGCAGTACTTC. It translates to CAISELVAGGPYEQYF.

The chain recombines TRBV28 with TRBJ2-7; D unresolved. The CDR3 spans 14 residues. Trimming shortened V by 2 bases and J by 1 base, and 9 bases separated the two germline ends. Per germline, CDR1 MDHEN and CDR2 SYDVKM. CDR3 in DNA: TGTGCCAGCAGTTTAACGGGCAGTTCCTACGAGCAGTACTTC. The encoded protein is CASSLTGSSYEQYF.

This chain joins TRBV29-1 and TRBJ1-1; maybe TRBD1 (5 bases). Germline V gene data show CDR1 as SQVTM and CDR2 as ANQGSEA. V lost 4 bases, J lost 0 bases, and 9 bases lay in between. The CDR3 is made up of 13 amino acids. The CDR3 bases are TGCAGCGTTGGAGGGGTTTTGAACACTGAAGCTTTCTTT. Translation: CSVGGVLNTEAFF. Combining the CDR3 with reference TRBV29-1 and TRBJ1-1 gives the whole variable domain SAVISQKPSRDICQRGTSLTIQCQVDSQVTMMFWYRQQPGQSLTLIATANQGSEATYESGFVIDKFPISRPNLTFSTLTVSNMSPEDSSIYLCSVGGVLNTEAFFGQGTRLTVV.

About this clone: The same CDR3 is also encoded by other DNA sequences in this sample. J is TRBJ2-3 and V is TRBV18; D may be TRBD2 (5 bases). The CDR3 runs to 12 residues. Trimming removed 6 bases from V and 6 bases from J, with 10 bases in between. Germline V CDR1 and CDR2: KGHSH, LQKENI. The CDR3 region has the DNA TGTGCCAGCTCCCCCCCGGGGGATACGCAGTATTTT. Translating gives CASSPPGDTQYF.

On this clone itself: Other DNA sequences in the sample encode the same CDR3. The J gene is TRBJ1-2, the V gene TRBV2; 7 bases map to TRBD1. From germline, CDR1 is SNHLY and CDR2 FYNNEI. This CDR3 region has 14 residues. After removal of 1 base from V and 4 bases from J, the junction contained 3 bases not matched to a gene. The CDR3 sequence: CASSEDRGGYGYTF. In DNA form, the CDR3 reads TGTGCCAGCAGTGAAGACAGGGGCGGCTATGGCTACACCTTC.

The V gene is TRBV19, the J gene TRBJ1-5; 8 nucleotides align to TRBD1. Germline V gives CDR1 LNHDA, CDR2 SQIVND (reference sequence). With 4 bases clipped from V and 6 bases from J, the junction kept 5 bases outside the gene matches. This CDR3 contains 14 residues. In DNA form, the CDR3 reads TGTGCCAGTAGTACCAGGGGGCTGGTTCAGCCCCAGCATTTT. Protein product: CASSTRGLVQPQHF.

A single count supports this clone. The rearrangement joins TRBV15 to TRBJ2-3; TRBD1 matches at 9 bases. Germline CDR1 LNHNV, CDR2 YYDKDF (reference sequence). The CDR3 loop spans 15 amino acids. The V segment lost 5 bases and the J segment 0 bases; nucleotides outside the gene matches: 3. This CDR3 reads CATSDGQGSTDTQYF. The CDR3 DNA is TGTGCCACCAGCGACGGACAGGGGAGCACAGATACGCAGTATTTT.

V usage is TRBV29-1 and J usage is TRBJ2-1, with TRBD2 identical over 8 bases. CDR1 and CDR2 from the germline V gene are SQVTM and ANQGSEA. The junction had 7 bases not matched to a gene; V was cut back by 5 bases and J by 4 bases. The CDR3 runs to 14 residues. CDR3 protein: CSVPGLAGYNEQFF. In DNA form, the CDR3 reads TGCAGCGTTCCGGGGCTAGCGGGTTACAATGAGCAGTTCTTC.

The chain combines TRBV19 with TRBJ2-3; D is perhaps TRBD2 (6 bases). This CDR3 contains 16 residues. Germline lookup yields CDR1 LNHDA and CDR2 SQIVND (reference sequence). The V end was cut by 2 bases, the J end by 6 bases, with 18 bases between. CDR3 protein: CASSIQGVGSTDTQYF. The CDR3 coding sequence is TGTGCCAGTAGTATACAGGGCGTCGGGAGTACGGATACGCAGTATTTT.

The J gene is TRBJ2-6, the V gene TRBV2; D remains ambiguous. V was cut by 4 bases and J by 2 bases, with 3 bases left in between. The CDR3 length is 13 residues. Germline values: CDR1 SNHLY, CDR2 FYNNEI. The CDR3 is CASSGTGANVLTF. DNA for the CDR3: TGTGCCAGCAGTGGGACTGGGGCCAACGTCCTGACTTTC.

This clone came up once. V is TRBV6-5 and J is TRBJ1-6; D is perhaps TRBD1 (6 bases). Trimming took off 2 bases at V and 8 bases at J, with 13 bases between the two ends. Germline V gene sequence: CDR1 MNHEY, CDR2 SVGAGI. This CDR3 region has 15 residues. The CDR3 region is CASSYDRREDSPLHF. Written as DNA, the CDR3 is TGTGCCAGCAGTTACGACAGGAGGGAGGATTCACCCCTCCACTTT.

Here the CDR3 DNA reads TGCGCCAGCAGCTTGGCGGGAAACGAGCAGTACTTC. The encoded protein is CASSLAGNEQYF. The chain uses TRBV5-1 and TRBJ2-7; maybe TRBD2 (5 bases). V was trimmed by 0 bases and J by 5 bases, leaving 6 bases between them. Germline V CDR1 and CDR2: SGHRS, YFSETQ. The CDR3 is 12 amino acids.

J is TRBJ2-7 and V is TRBV7-9; 7 bases map to TRBD1. V gave up 3 bases and J gave up 5 bases; unmatched junction bases: 10. Germline V gives CDR1 SEHNR, CDR2 FQNEAQ (reference sequence). The CDR3 consists of 15 residues. The CDR3 is CASSFGRQGGDEQYF. Here the CDR3 DNA reads TGTGCCAGCAGCTTTGGGAGACAGGGTGGTGACGAGCAGTACTTC.

J is TRBJ1-2 and V is TRBV2; D not certain. CDR3 length equals 14 residues. The V gene's germline CDR1 is SNHLY and CDR2 FYNNEI. V lost 4 bases and J 6 bases, leaving 15 bases between the germline ends. CDR3 protein: CASSARLNGDGYTF. CDR3 nucleotide sequence: TGTGCCAGCAGTGCAAGGCTCAACGGGGATGGCTACACCTTC.

The gene calls are TRBV6-1 and TRBJ2-1; perhaps TRBD1 as D (6 bases). The CDR3 extends over 14 amino acids. Trimming left V 3 bases short and J 8 bases short, with 14 bases between. CDR1 and CDR2 from the germline V gene are MNHNS and SASEGT. DNA of the CDR3: TGTGCCAGCAGTGACTTACAGGGTCTGGATGAGCAGTTCTTC. It yields the protein CASSDLQGLDEQFF.

The genes are TRBV7-2 and TRBJ2-3, with TRBD1 as a possible D gene (7 bases). Trimming cost V 7 bases and J 4 bases, with 21 bases left between them. The CDR3 runs 16 residues. Per germline, CDR1 SGHTA and CDR2 FQGNSA. The CDR3 region has the DNA TGTGCCAGCACCTTTACCAGGGGGGCAGGGGCAGATACGCAGTATTTT. Amino acid sequence: CASTFTRGAGADTQYF.

The chain has TRBV29-1 and TRBJ2-5, with TRBD2 matching over 13 bases. CDR3 length: 15 residues. The trim removed 4 bases at V and 3 bases at J, leaving 5 bases unmatched. The germline V gene encodes CDR1 SQVTM and CDR2 ANQGSEA. This chain's CDR3 is CSVGTSGRAEETQYF. CDR3 DNA: TGCAGCGTTGGCACTAGCGGGAGGGCCGAAGAGACCCAGTACTTC.

The chain carries TRBV11-2 and TRBJ2-5; possible D gene TRBD1, 5 bases. V was trimmed by 1 base and J by 4 bases, leaving 16 bases between them. The germline V gene has CDR1 SGHAT and CDR2 FQNNGV. The length of the CDR3 is 16 residues. CDR3 region: CASSLVSQGSGETQYF. The CDR3 coding sequence is TGTGCCAGCAGCTTAGTTAGTCAGGGTTCGGGAGAGACCCAGTACTTC.

This clone was seen a handful of times. The V and J genes are TRBV5-1 and TRBJ1-1; D is possibly TRBD1 (5 bases). The CDR3 is made up of 14 amino acids. V was trimmed by 3 bases and J by 1 base, leaving 10 bases between them. Germline V gene sequence: CDR1 SGHRS, CDR2 YFSETQ. The CDR3 loop reads CASSSDNTNTEAFF. The CDR3 region has the DNA TGCGCCAGCAGCTCGGACAACACGAACACTGAAGCTTTCTTT.

The J gene is TRBJ2-3, the V gene TRBV6-6; possibly TRBD1 for D (5 bases). The CDR3 spans 14 residues. Trimming took off 2 bases at V and 4 bases at J, with 10 bases between the two ends. Per the germline V gene, CDR1 is MNHNY and CDR2 is SVGAGI (reference sequence). The CDR3 nucleotides read TGTGCCAGCAGTTACCAGGGAATGTCAGATACGCAGTATTTT. It specifies CASSYQGMSDTQYF.

In its sample, this clone was seen once. J is TRBJ1-2 and V is TRBV28; 7 positions agree with TRBD1. CDR3 length: 15 amino acids. V gave up 5 bases and J gave up 4 bases; unmatched junction bases: 10. The germline V gene has CDR1 MDHEN and CDR2 SYDVKM. The CDR3 DNA reads TGTGCCAGCAGTCCTTATACAGGGGCCCCCTATGGCTACACCTTC. Translated: CASSPYTGAPYGYTF.

The chain recombines TRBV5-1 with TRBJ2-3; perhaps D is TRBD1 or TRBD2 (5 bases each). From germline, CDR1 is SGHRS and CDR2 YFSETQ. The CDR3 covers 12 residues. Trimming stripped 3 bases from V and 6 bases from J, with 8 bases between. The CDR3 sequence: CASSWGGDTQYF. In DNA, the CDR3 is TGCGCCAGCAGCTGGGGCGGGGATACGCAGTATTTT.